Shown below are 31 T cell receptor beta chains from a single sample sequenced in a study of OX40 agonist ivuxolimab in advanced cancers. The protocol was immunoSEQ multiplex PCR, while the TCRdb copy is restricted to in-frame clones and leaves out a portion. The data show about 84,000 clones, over 65% seen once. Sequenced material: CD4+ or CD8+ T cells sorted from blood, taken in a trial of the OX40 agonist ivuxolimab. These receptors originate from an adult with an advanced solid tumor such as melanoma, head and neck, liver or kidney cancer.

V and J are TRBV19 and TRBJ1-1; TRBD1 might be the D (5 bases). The CDR3 is made up of 15 amino acids. The germline CDR1 and CDR2 sequences are LNHDA and SQIVND (reference sequence). Trimming left V 5 bases short and J 3 bases short, with 16 bases between. CDR3 amino acids: CASSRAGSGDTEAFF. The CDR3 DNA reads as TGTGCCAGTAGTCGTGCAGGGAGCGGGGACACTGAAGCTTTCTTT.

The J gene is TRBJ2-1, the V gene TRBV6-6, with no clear D. The V gene lost 0 bases and the J gene lost 10 bases, with 16 bases spanning the gap. In germline, CDR1 is MNHNY, CDR2 SVGAGI (reference sequence). CDR3 size: 15 residues. As DNA, the CDR3 is TGTGCCAGCAGTTACTCGATGCAGCCATTTGCGGAGCAGTTCTTC. It yields the protein CASSYSMQPFAEQFF.

This sequence joins TRBV5-6 and TRBJ1-1; the D is unclear. Trimming took 4 bases from V and 2 from J, leaving 3 bases between them. Germline CDR1 reads SGHDT; CDR2 reads YYEEEE. This CDR3 region has 11 residues. The CDR3 coding sequence is TGTGCCAGCAGCCTCAACACTGAAGCTTTCTTT. It specifies CASSLNTEAFF. Full variable domain (rest looked up from reference TRBV5-6 and TRBJ1-1): DAGVTQSPTHLIKTRGQQVTLRCSPKSGHDTVSWYQQALGQGPQFIFQYYEEEERQRGNFPDRFSGHQFPNYSSELNVNALLLGDSALYLCASSLNTEAFFGQGTRLTVV.

The gene calls are TRBV5-1 and TRBJ2-1, with a tentative D call TRBD2 (5 bases). Trimming took off 6 bases at V and 5 bases at J, with 18 bases between the two ends. Germline lookup yields CDR1 SGHRS and CDR2 YFSETQ. The CDR3 has 15 amino acids. CDR3 protein: CASKSGRTLNNEQFF. CDR3 nucleotides: TGCGCCAGCAAATCGGGAAGAACCCTAAACAATGAGCAGTTCTTC.

In DNA form, the CDR3 reads TGTGCCAGCAGTTACGGTCGACTGGGCGAGCAGTACTTC. This encodes CASSYGRLGEQYF. The rearrangement links TRBV6-5 to TRBJ2-7; no firm D call. The V end was cut by 2 bases, the J end by 6 bases, with 11 bases between. The CDR3 runs 13 residues. Germline loops: CDR1 MNHEY, CDR2 SVGAGI.

This clone was picked up a small number of times. CDR3 residues: CASSRLISPLHF. DNA for the CDR3: TGTGCCAGCAGCCGCCTAATCTCACCCCTCCACTTT. V and J are TRBV5-6 and TRBJ1-6, with no clear D. The CDR3 extends over 12 amino acids. The V gene lost 4 bases and the J gene lost 10 bases, with 9 bases spanning the gap. Germline V gives CDR1 SGHDT, CDR2 YYEEEE.

V usage is TRBV28 and J usage is TRBJ1-5, with no clear D. Trimming left V 2 bases short and J 4 bases short, with 9 bases between. Germline lookup yields CDR1 MDHEN and CDR2 SYDVKM. The CDR3 length is 14 residues. The CDR3 DNA reads TGTGCCAGCAGTTTAGGCAGGCGGAATCAGCCCCAGCATTTT. Protein product: CASSLGRRNQPQHF.

The V call is TRBV2, the J call TRBJ2-5, with a possible D match to TRBD1 (6 bases). In germline, CDR1 is SNHLY, CDR2 FYNNEI. CDR3 size: 12 residues. The V and J ends lost 4 bases and 3 bases respectively, with 6 bases between them. The CDR3 sequence: CASSGTEETQYF. In DNA form, the CDR3 reads TGTGCCAGCAGTGGGACAGAAGAGACCCAGTACTTC.

V and J are TRBV2 and TRBJ1-2, with no clear D. V lost 3 bases and J 0 bases, leaving 8 bases between the germline ends. Germline CDR1 reads SNHLY; CDR2 reads FYNNEI. The CDR3 is 14 amino acids. Here the CDR3 DNA reads TGTGCCAGCAGTGAGCCGGGAGCTAACTATGGCTACACCTTC. As protein: CASSEPGANYGYTF.

The chain carries TRBV6-4 and TRBJ2-3, with 8 bases that match TRBD1. This CDR3 comprises 14 residues. Per the germline V gene, CDR1 is MRHNA and CDR2 is SNTAGT. Unmatched junction bases numbered 10, after V lost 5 bases and J lost 9 bases. The chain's CDR3 is CASSSSTGASTQYF. The CDR3 DNA follows: TGTGCCAGCAGTTCGTCGACAGGGGCAAGCACGCAGTATTTT.

V usage is TRBV14 and J usage is TRBJ2-5, with D unresolved. This CDR3 has 13 residues. Germline V gene data show CDR1 as SGHDN and CDR2 as FVKESK. Trimming removed 1 base at V and 4 bases at J, with 7 bases between. In DNA form, the CDR3 reads TGTGCCAGCAGCCAAGGGCTTGGAGAGACCCAGTACTTC. Translated: CASSQGLGETQYF.

This chain joins TRBV30 and TRBJ2-5, with TRBD2 matching 10 bases. Germline values: CDR1 GTSNPN, CDR2 SVGIG (reference sequence). Trimming removed 5 bases from V and 2 bases from J; junction bases left unmatched: 11. This CDR3 has 16 amino acids. This CDR3 reads CAWGGDSGGRQETQYF. CDR3 sequence (DNA): TGTGCCTGGGGAGGAGATAGCGGGGGGAGGCAAGAGACCCAGTACTTC.

V is TRBV30 and J is TRBJ1-3; 11 bases are a match to TRBD1. V lost 3 bases and J lost 4; bases outside the gene matches: 11. From germline, CDR1 is GTSNPN and CDR2 SVGIG (reference sequence). This CDR3 comprises 17 residues. CDR3 region: CAWRAKPGQGDGNTIYF. In nucleotides, the CDR3 is TGTGCCTGGAGGGCAAAGCCGGGACAGGGGGACGGAAACACCATATATTTT.

This sequence joins TRBV18 and TRBJ2-3; tentatively, D is TRBD1 or TRBD2 (5 bases each). The CDR3 has 14 residues. Germline CDR1 reads KGHSH; CDR2 reads LQKENI. Trimming removed 3 bases at V and 4 bases at J, with 11 bases between. This chain's CDR3 is CASSPGEGPDTQYF. CDR3 sequence (DNA): TGTGCCAGCTCACCCGGTGAGGGACCAGATACGCAGTATTTT.

This chain uses TRBV29-1 with TRBJ1-5; a weak D match, TRBD1 (5 bases). V lost 4 bases, J lost 6 bases, and 16 bases lay in between. CDR3 size: 14 residues. From germline, CDR1 is SQVTM and CDR2 ANQGSEA. CDR3 coding DNA: TGCAGCGTTGCTCGGGGGAGGAGCGGTCAGCCCCAGCATTTT. This codes for CSVARGRSGQPQHF.

This rearrangement joins TRBV7-2 to TRBJ1-1; 8 bases are shared with TRBD1. Germline CDR1 and CDR2: SGHTA and FQGNSA. There are 15 residues in the CDR3. With 5 bases clipped from V and 2 bases from J, the junction kept 7 bases outside the gene matches. The chain's CDR3 is CASSIDRGANTEAFF. CDR3 nucleotides: TGTGCCAGCAGCATCGACAGGGGCGCCAACACTGAAGCTTTCTTT.

The sample holds a few counts of this clone. The V call is TRBV9, the J call TRBJ2-5, with a possible D match to TRBD1 (6 bases). The length of the CDR3 is 17 residues. The ends were cut back, 4 bases at V and 2 bases at J, with 21 bases in the middle. Germline lookup yields CDR1 SGDLS and CDR2 YYNGEE. CDR3: CASSLSGHPRYQETQYF. CDR3 coding DNA: TGTGCCAGCAGCCTCTCGGGACATCCCCGTTATCAAGAGACCCAGTACTTC.

The chain uses TRBV10-1 and TRBJ1-1, with D unclear. V dropped 4 bases and J dropped 4 bases, with 10 bases sitting between them. The CDR3 consists of 13 residues. CDR1 and CDR2 (germline): WNHNN, SYGVQD (reference sequence). CDR3 in DNA: TGCGCCAGCAGTGCTGACAAGTTCACTGAAGCTTTCTTT. The encoded protein is CASSADKFTEAFF.

This rearrangement joins TRBV5-1 to TRBJ2-1; D is possibly TRBD1 or TRBD2 (5 bases each). Germline loops: CDR1 SGHRS, CDR2 YFSETQ. Trimming took 2 bases from V and 6 from J, leaving 15 bases between them. The CDR3 extends over 15 amino acids. The CDR3 protein is CASSFPGTKSNEQFF. In DNA, the CDR3 is TGCGCCAGCAGCTTCCCCGGGACGAAGAGCAATGAGCAGTTCTTC.

This chain links TRBV19 with TRBJ1-5; weak D call: TRBD1 (6 bases). Germline V lookup: CDR1 LNHDA, CDR2 SQIVND (reference sequence). Trimming shortened V by 3 bases and J by 4 bases, and 10 bases separated the two germline ends. This CDR3 spans 14 amino acids. CDR3 in DNA: TGTGCCAGTAGTATCTTGGACAGAAATCAGCCCCAGCATTTT. It codes for CASSILDRNQPQHF.

The chain links TRBV28 to TRBJ1-2, with a weak D call TRBD1 (6 bases). Trimming shortened V by 6 bases and J by 2 bases, and 10 bases separated the two germline ends. CDR3 length: 13 residues. The germline gives CDR1 MDHEN, CDR2 SYDVKM. The CDR3 region is CASRLDRNYGYTF. The CDR3 coding sequence is TGTGCCAGCAGACTGGACAGAAACTATGGCTACACCTTC.

This chain connects TRBV6-5 to TRBJ1-2, with 12 positions matching TRBD1. The V gene end was trimmed by 2 bases and the J gene end by 7 bases; junction bases not matched to a gene: 5. This CDR3 comprises 15 residues. The germline CDR1 and CDR2 sequences are MNHEY and SVGAGI. CDR3 DNA: TGTGCCAGCAGTTACCGGGGACAGGGGGCGATTGGCTACACCTTC. Translated, it gives CASSYRGQGAIGYTF.

The rearrangement links TRBV6-1 to TRBJ2-7; 8 bases line up with TRBD2. Germline trimming cut 4 bases from V and 4 bases from J; bases unmatched to any gene: 9. This CDR3 contains 15 residues. Germline CDR1 reads MNHNS; CDR2 reads SASEGT. Written as DNA, the CDR3 is TGTGCCAGCAGTGTGACAGCGGGAGCCCTTTACGAGCAGTACGTC. It is translated as CASSVTAGALYEQYV.

Written as DNA, the CDR3 is TGTGCCACCAGCAGACGCTCAACAGGGGACTATGGCTACACCTTC. This sequence encodes CATSRRSTGDYGYTF. The gene calls are TRBV15 and TRBJ1-2; 7 bases fit TRBD1. V trimming: 2 bases; J trimming: 3 bases; junction bases outside the gene matches: 6. Germline CDR1 LNHNV, CDR2 YYDKDF (reference sequence). The CDR3 runs 15 residues.

The CDR3 nucleotides are TGTGCCAGCAAAGGAGGGGGCGGTAGGACAAGTGTGTATGGCTACACCTTC. This gives the protein CASKGGGGRTSVYGYTF. The rearrangement links TRBV5-6 to TRBJ1-2, with TRBD1 identical over 7 bases. From germline, CDR1 is SGHDT and CDR2 YYEEEE. V lost 6 bases, J lost 5 bases, and 19 bases stayed unmatched. The length of the CDR3 is 17 residues.

The chain joins TRBV7-2 to TRBJ2-2; tentative D call: TRBD2 (7 bases). There are 15 residues in the CDR3. Germline-derived CDR1 and CDR2 are SGHTA and FQGNSA. V gave up 3 bases and J gave up 6 bases, with 14 bases separating them. The CDR3 bases are TGTGCCAGCAGCTTTGGGGGGGGCGAGGCCGGGGAGCTGTTTTTT. Protein sequence: CASSFGGGEAGELFF.

This chain uses TRBV5-1 with TRBJ2-5, with D unresolved. V was shortened by 2 bases and J by 0 bases, with 23 bases between the two germline ends. The length of the CDR3 is 19 residues. The germline gives CDR1 SGHRS, CDR2 YFSETQ. The CDR3 spells CASSFYWAWKPSDQETQYF. The CDR3 DNA follows: TGCGCCAGCAGCTTTTATTGGGCTTGGAAGCCGTCTGACCAAGAGACCCAGTACTTC.

The CDR3 nucleotides are TGTGCCAGCAGCCCGCGGGGTTACTACAATGAGCAGTTCTTC. Its translation: CASSPRGYYNEQFF. The chain uses TRBV7-2 and TRBJ2-1; tentative D call: TRBD2 (6 bases). Looked up from germline, CDR1 is SGHTA and CDR2 is FQGNSA. The CDR3 is made up of 14 amino acids. V was cut by 5 bases and J by 3 bases, with 11 bases left in between.

This clone was counted once. This chain links TRBV7-9 with TRBJ2-3; the D is unclear. Germline V lookup: CDR1 SEHNR, CDR2 FQNEAQ (reference sequence). The CDR3 sequence is 10 residues long. Trimming took off 11 bases at V and 3 bases at J, with 6 bases between the two ends. CDR3 bases: TGTGCCGGGTCGACAGATACGCAGTATTTT. Residues: CAGSTDTQYF.

The gene calls are TRBV7-9 and TRBJ1-2; D is undetermined. Germline values: CDR1 SEHNR, CDR2 FQNEAQ (reference sequence). CDR3 size: 15 residues. The V gene lost 7 bases and the J gene lost 4 bases, with 19 bases spanning the gap. The CDR3 sequence is CASTPGPPTGYGYTF. CDR3 DNA sequence: TGTGCCAGCACCCCTGGTCCCCCAACTGGCTATGGCTACACCTTC.

The gene calls are TRBV11-3 and TRBJ2-5; perhaps TRBD1 as D (6 bases). The V gene lost 4 bases and the J gene lost 1 base, with 13 bases spanning the gap. This CDR3 spans 15 amino acids. Germline V gene data show CDR1 as SGHNT and CDR2 as YENEEA. The CDR3 protein is CASSSLQGSQETQYF. The CDR3 DNA reads TGTGCCAGCAGCTCCCTCCAGGGGTCCCAAGAGACCCAGTACTTC.